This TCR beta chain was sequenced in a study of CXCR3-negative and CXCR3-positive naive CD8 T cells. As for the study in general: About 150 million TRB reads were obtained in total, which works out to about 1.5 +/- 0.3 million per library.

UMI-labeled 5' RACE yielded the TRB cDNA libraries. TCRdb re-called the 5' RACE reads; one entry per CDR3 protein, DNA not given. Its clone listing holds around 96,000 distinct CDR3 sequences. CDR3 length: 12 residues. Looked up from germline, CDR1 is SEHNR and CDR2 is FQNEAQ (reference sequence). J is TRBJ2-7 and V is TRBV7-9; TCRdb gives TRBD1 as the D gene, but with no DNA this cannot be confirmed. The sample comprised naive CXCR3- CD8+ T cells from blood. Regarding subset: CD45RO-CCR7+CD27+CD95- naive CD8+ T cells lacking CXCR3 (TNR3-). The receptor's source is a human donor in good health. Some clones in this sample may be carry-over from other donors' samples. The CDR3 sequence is CASSSPDGEQYF.